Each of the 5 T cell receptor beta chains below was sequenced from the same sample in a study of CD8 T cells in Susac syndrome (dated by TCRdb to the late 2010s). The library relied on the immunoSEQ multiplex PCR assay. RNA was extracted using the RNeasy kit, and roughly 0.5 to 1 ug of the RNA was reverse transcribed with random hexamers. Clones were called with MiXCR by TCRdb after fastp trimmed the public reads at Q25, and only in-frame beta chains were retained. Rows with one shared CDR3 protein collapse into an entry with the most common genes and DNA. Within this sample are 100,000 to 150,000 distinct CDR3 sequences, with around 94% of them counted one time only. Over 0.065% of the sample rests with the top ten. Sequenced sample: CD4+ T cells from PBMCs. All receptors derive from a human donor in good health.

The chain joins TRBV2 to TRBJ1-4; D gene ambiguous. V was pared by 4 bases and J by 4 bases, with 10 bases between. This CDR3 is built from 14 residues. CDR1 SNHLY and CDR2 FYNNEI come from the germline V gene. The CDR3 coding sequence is TGTGCCAGCAGTGCCCGGCCCGGTAATGAAAAACTGTTTTTT. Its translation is CASSARPGNEKLFF.

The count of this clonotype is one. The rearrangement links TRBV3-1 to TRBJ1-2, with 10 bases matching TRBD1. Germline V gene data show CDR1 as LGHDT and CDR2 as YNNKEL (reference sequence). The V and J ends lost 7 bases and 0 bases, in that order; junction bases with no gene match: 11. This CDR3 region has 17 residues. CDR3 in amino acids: CASTPFRTGGTNYGYTF. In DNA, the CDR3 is TGTGCCAGCACTCCATTTAGGACAGGGGGGACTAACTATGGCTACACCTTC.

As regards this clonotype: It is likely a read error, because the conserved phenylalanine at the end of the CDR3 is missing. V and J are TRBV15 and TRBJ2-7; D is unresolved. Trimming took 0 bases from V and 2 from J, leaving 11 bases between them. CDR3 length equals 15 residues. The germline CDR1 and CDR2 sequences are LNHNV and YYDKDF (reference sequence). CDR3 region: CATSRDRASAYEQYL. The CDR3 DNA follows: TGTGCCACCAGCAGAGATAGGGCATCGGCCTACGAGCAGTACCTC.

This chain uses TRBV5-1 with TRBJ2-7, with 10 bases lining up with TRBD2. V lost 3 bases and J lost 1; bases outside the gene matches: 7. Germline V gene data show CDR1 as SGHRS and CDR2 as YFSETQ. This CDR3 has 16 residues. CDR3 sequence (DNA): TGCGCCAGCAGCTCGCCAGCGGGAGGGGCATCCTACGAGCAGTACTTC. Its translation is CASSSPAGGASYEQYF.

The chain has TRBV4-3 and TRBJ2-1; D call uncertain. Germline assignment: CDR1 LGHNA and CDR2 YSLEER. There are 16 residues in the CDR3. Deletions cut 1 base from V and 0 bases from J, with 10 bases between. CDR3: CASSQAGRSSYNEQFF. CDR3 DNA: TGCGCCAGCAGCCAAGCTGGGCGGAGCTCCTACAATGAGCAGTTCTTC.